These 3 T cell receptor beta chains originate from one sample sequenced in a study of blood T cells in healthy people across ages (dated by TCRdb to between 2015 and 2016). Libraries were prepared through 5' RACE. The sequencer listed for this sample is Illumina HiSeq 2500. A second PCR of 7 to 11 cycles was run with a J-beta primer mix and a sample-barcoded 5' primer. Through fastp at Q25 and MiXCR, TCRdb rebuilt clones from the public reads, retaining in-frame beta chains. Each CDR3 protein appears once, grouped with its most common genes and DNA. The sample table lists approximately 1.5 million distinct CDR3 sequences, roughly 32% of them with a count of one. The top ten clonotypes cover around 11% of the sample. Sequencing was performed on blood. The receptor source for this set is a woman aged 30 to 39 in good health.

This sequence joins TRBV29-1 and TRBJ2-7, with 7 bases lining up with TRBD1. The junction had 5 bases not matched to a gene; V was cut back by 0 bases and J by 0 bases. Germline V gene lookup returns CDR1 SQVTM and CDR2 ANQGSEA. The length of the CDR3 is 15 residues. The CDR3 sequence: CSVEDQDRSSYEQYF. CDR3 sequence (DNA): TGCAGCGTTGAAGATCAGGACAGGAGCTCCTACGAGCAGTACTTC.

At least ten counts were recorded for this clonotype. The V gene is TRBV7-6, the J gene TRBJ2-7; weak D call: TRBD1 (5 bases). This CDR3 contains 14 residues. Germline CDR1 is SGHVS and CDR2 is FNYEAQ. V was pared by 3 bases and J by 1 base, with 10 bases between. The CDR3 spells CASSLGPPSYEQYF. CDR3 bases: TGTGCCAGCAGCTTGGGGCCCCCGTCCTACGAGCAGTACTTC.

The chain recombines TRBV7-6 with TRBJ1-2; TRBD1 aligns across 8 bases. From germline, CDR1 is SGHVS and CDR2 FNYEAQ. This CDR3 comprises 14 residues. Trimming at V came to 5 bases and at J to 5 bases, leaving 7 bases not matched to a gene. The CDR3 DNA reads as TGTGCCAGCAGCCCGGATCAGGGGGCATATGGCTACACCTTC. Translated, it gives CASSPDQGAYGYTF.